Presented here are 32 T cell receptor beta chains from one specimen sequenced in a study of shared clonotypes between healthy human individuals. Sequenced by immunoSEQ multiplex PCR; TCRdb stores in-frame clones only, minus some. This table holds 2 million to 2.5 million clones, roughly 90% found once. The sequenced material came from naive CD4+ T cells from PBMCs. Subset of the sample: CD45RA+ positively selected. Receptors were obtained from a man younger than 35 in good health. Some clones in this sample may be carry-over from other donors' samples.

This clone is a singleton in its sample. This rearrangement joins TRBV5-1 to TRBJ1-1; no reliable D call. In germline, CDR1 is SGHRS, CDR2 YFSETQ. With 2 bases removed from V and 1 base from J, the gap between germline ends came to 12 bases. The CDR3 sequence is 15 residues long. CDR3 loop: CASSLTALGNTEAFF. The CDR3 DNA sequence: TGCGCCAGCAGCTTAACAGCGTTGGGGAACACTGAAGCTTTCTTT.

The chain links TRBV7-9 to TRBJ1-5, with D perhaps TRBD1 (6 bases). This CDR3 region has 15 residues. The V end was cut by 5 bases, the J end by 7 bases, with 18 bases between. Germline values: CDR1 SEHNR, CDR2 FQNEAQ (reference sequence). The chain's CDR3 is CASSPRGASGQPQHF. In DNA form, the CDR3 reads TGTGCCAGCAGCCCTCGGGGGGCGAGCGGGCAGCCCCAGCATTTT.

This chain connects TRBV7-3 to TRBJ2-1; D is perhaps TRBD1 (6 bases). Trimming cost V 5 bases and J 7 bases, with 18 bases left between them. CDR3 length: 15 residues. Germline values: CDR1 SGHTA, CDR2 FQGTGA. The CDR3: CASSQGRRGGNEQFF. CDR3 DNA sequence: TGTGCCAGCAGCCAGGGAAGGAGAGGGGGAAATGAGCAGTTCTTC. The entire variable domain, with the rest obtained from reference TRBV7-3 and TRBJ2-1, is as follows: GAGVSQTPSNKVTEKGKYVELRCDPISGHTALYWYRQSLGQGPEFLIYFQGTGAADDSGLPNDRFFAVRPEGSVSTLKIQRTERGDSAVYLCASSQGRRGGNEQFFGPGTRLTVL.

V gene TRBV29-1 combines with J gene TRBJ2-5, with D possibly TRBD2 on 5 matching bases. V dropped 2 bases and J dropped 5 bases, with 12 bases sitting between them. The CDR3 has 13 residues. CDR1 is SQVTM, CDR2 ANQGSEA, per germline. The CDR3 here is CSVENTRMETQYF. The CDR3 DNA follows: TGCAGCGTTGAAAATACTAGGATGGAGACCCAGTACTTC.

The V call is TRBV5-4, the J call TRBJ1-1; a weak D match, TRBD1 (5 bases). The V gene's germline CDR1 is SGHNT and CDR2 YYREEE (reference sequence). Trimming removed 5 bases from V and 5 bases from J, with 19 bases in between. This CDR3 contains 15 residues. CDR3 nucleotides: TGTGCCAGCAGACAGAGAACAGCGAAGGGGACTGAAGCTTTCTTT. This codes for CASRQRTAKGTEAFF.

This clone was picked up one time. CDR3: CASSLGPVGGSNTEAFF. CDR3 nucleotides: TGTGCCAGCAGTTTAGGCCCTGTTGGGGGATCGAACACTGAAGCTTTCTTT. The rearrangement uses TRBV28 and TRBJ1-1, with a possible D match to TRBD1 (5 bases). V was cut by 2 bases and J by 1 base, with 17 bases left in between. Germline CDR1 MDHEN, CDR2 SYDVKM. The CDR3 consists of 17 residues.

V gene TRBV11-2 combines with J gene TRBJ2-5; TRBD2 matches 9 bases. The V and J ends lost 0 bases and 5 bases, in that order; junction bases with no gene match: 1. The V gene's germline CDR1 is SGHAT and CDR2 FQNNGV. This CDR3 is 14 amino acids long. CDR3 amino acids: CASSLETSGETQYF. CDR3 nucleotide sequence: TGTGCCAGCAGCTTAGAGACTAGCGGCGAGACCCAGTACTTC.

This sequence joins TRBV7-3 and TRBJ2-7, with 9 bases matching TRBD1. CDR3 length: 15 amino acids. Germline V gene data show CDR1 as SGHTA and CDR2 as FQGTGA. The V and J ends lost 3 bases and 0 bases, in that order; junction bases with no gene match: 3. CDR3 sequence (DNA): TGTGCCAGCAGCTTCGGACAGGGGAGCTCCTACGAGCAGTACTTC. This codes for CASSFGQGSSYEQYF.

The chain links TRBV6-5 to TRBJ1-5; D gene uncertain. Deletions cut 5 bases from V and 10 bases from J, with 15 bases between. The CDR3 consists of 13 residues. Looked up from germline, CDR1 is MNHEY and CDR2 is SVGAGI. The CDR3 here is CASSITTDGPQHF. CDR3 DNA: TGTGCCAGCAGTATTACTACCGACGGCCCCCAGCATTTT.

Remarks on this clone: Relative to the germline gene, one junction end is altered; a read error may explain this. The rearrangement joins TRBV2 to TRBJ2-1; D not resolved. Germline-derived CDR1 and CDR2 are SNHLY and FYNNEI. The CDR3 sequence is 13 residues long. CDR3 bases: TGTGCCAGCAGAGAAGTGATCTACAATGAGCAGTTCTTC. Translating it yields CASREVIYNEQFF.

This clone appeared once. The rearrangement links TRBV6-1 to TRBJ1-1; D uncertain. Trimming removed 3 bases at V and 4 bases at J, with 15 bases between. Germline CDR1 and CDR2: MNHNS and SASEGT. The CDR3 has 15 residues. The CDR3 nucleotides are TGTGCCAGCAGTGAGTCGACCATAGCAAGCACTGAAGCTTTCTTT. Protein product: CASSESTIASTEAFF.

The chain employs TRBV14 and TRBJ2-6, with TRBD2 matching over 9 bases. Unmatched junction bases numbered 9, after V lost 0 bases and J lost 0 bases. The CDR3 loop spans 20 amino acids. Germline assignment: CDR1 SGHDN and CDR2 FVKESK. CDR3 nucleotide sequence: TGTGCCAGCAGCCAAGATTTGTCTTCGACTAGCGGCTCTGGGGCCAACGTCCTGACTTTC. Protein product: CASSQDLSSTSGSGANVLTF.

The CDR3 sequence: CASSLGDRAGETQYF. The CDR3 DNA reads as TGCGCCAGCAGCTTGGGGGACAGGGCAGGGGAGACCCAGTACTTC. The V and J genes are TRBV5-1 and TRBJ2-5, with 9 nucleotides matching TRBD1. Looked up from germline, CDR1 is SGHRS and CDR2 is YFSETQ. The CDR3 totals 15 residues. Trimming cost V 0 bases and J 5 bases; bases outside gene matches: 5.

The rearrangement joins TRBV7-9 to TRBJ1-4, with D possibly TRBD1 on 5 matching bases. The V gene's germline CDR1 is SEHNR and CDR2 FQNEAQ (reference sequence). This CDR3 contains 16 residues. Trimming pared 4 bases from V and 3 bases from J, leaving 15 bases between. The CDR3 sequence is CASSSRIPGPNEKLFF. In DNA form, the CDR3 reads TGTGCCAGCAGCTCCCGCATTCCGGGACCTAATGAAAAACTGTTTTTT.

This clone was counted between two and nine times. V is TRBV6-4 and J is TRBJ1-1; tentatively, D is TRBD1 (5 bases). This CDR3 contains 14 residues. Germline V gene sequence: CDR1 MRHNA, CDR2 SNTAGT. Trimming removed 6 bases at V and 1 base at J, with 12 bases between. CDR3 region: CASRGRGPNTEAFF. CDR3 DNA sequence: TGTGCCAGCAGGGGAAGGGGTCCGAACACTGAAGCTTTCTTT.

This clone has just one count. The rearrangement joins TRBV11-2 to TRBJ2-2, with D maybe TRBD2 (6 bases). In germline, CDR1 is SGHAT, CDR2 FQNNGV. The CDR3 runs 17 residues. V was pared by 3 bases and J by 2 bases, with 16 bases between. CDR3 sequence reads: CASSFLFGTGNTGELFF. For the CDR3, the DNA is TGTGCCAGCAGCTTTCTTTTCGGGACTGGAAACACCGGGGAGCTGTTTTTT.

This chain uses TRBV4-3 with TRBJ2-1; 9 nucleotides line up with TRBD2. Germline values: CDR1 LGHNA, CDR2 YSLEER. The CDR3 has 19 amino acids. J lost 3 bases, V lost 5 bases, and 17 bases had no gene match. For the CDR3, the DNA is TGCGCCAGCAGCGTCCAGAGGTTGGTAGCGGGAGCCCACTACAATGAGCAGTTCTTC. The encoded protein is CASSVQRLVAGAHYNEQFF.

The rearrangement joins TRBV11-2 to TRBJ2-4; D gene uncertain. The CDR3 contains 13 residues. V was shortened by 1 base and J by 5 bases, with 6 bases between the two germline ends. CDR1 and CDR2 (germline): SGHAT, FQNNGV. CDR3: CASSLGLQNIQYF. The CDR3 bases are TGTGCCAGCAGCTTAGGTCTGCAAAACATTCAGTACTTC.

The chain employs TRBV15 and TRBJ2-2, with 8 bases that match TRBD1. CDR1 is LNHNV, CDR2 YYDKDF, per germline (reference sequence). V trimming: 5 bases; J trimming: 5 bases; junction bases outside the gene matches: 10. This CDR3 region has 16 residues. For the CDR3, the DNA is TGTGCCACCAGCGGCCAGGGGGCTATTTTTACCGGGGAGCTGTTTTTT. Translating it yields CATSGQGAIFTGELFF.

This sequence joins TRBV28 and TRBJ2-3; D is unresolved. V was trimmed by 5 bases and J by 0 bases, leaving 18 bases between them. This CDR3 spans 17 amino acids. CDR1 is MDHEN, CDR2 SYDVKM, per germline. The CDR3 is CASSRLLRRPSTDTQYF. DNA of the CDR3: TGTGCCAGCAGTAGACTTTTACGGCGGCCTAGCACAGATACGCAGTATTTT.

The chain couples TRBV5-6 to TRBJ2-7; 11 positions match TRBD2. The CDR3 is 12 amino acids. Per the germline V gene, CDR1 is SGHDT and CDR2 is YYEEEE. The CDR3 DNA follows: TGTGCCAGCAGCATTAGCGGGAGGGCCGTCGCGGTC. Amino acid sequence: CASSISGRAVAV.

This chain joins TRBV28 and TRBJ1-3, with TRBD1 as a possible D gene (6 bases). The CDR3 loop spans 18 amino acids. Germline CDR1 reads MDHEN; CDR2 reads SYDVKM. The ends were cut back, 5 bases at V and 0 bases at J, with 20 bases in the middle. The CDR3 nucleotides read TGTGCCAGCAGTCAGAGGGGGACGCGACCCCGCTCTGGAAACACCATATATTTT. Its translation: CASSQRGTRPRSGNTIYF.

The V and J genes are TRBV5-1 and TRBJ2-7, with D uncertain. V was shortened by 6 bases and J by 2 bases, with 15 bases between the two germline ends. Germline CDR1 is SGHRS and CDR2 is YFSETQ. This CDR3 spans 14 amino acids. CDR3 in amino acids: CASTFWSGTYEQYF. The CDR3 bases are TGCGCCAGCACCTTCTGGTCTGGGACCTACGAGCAGTACTTC.

This chain connects TRBV30 to TRBJ2-3; 11 nucleotides line up with TRBD2. This CDR3 comprises 14 residues. The germline V gene encodes CDR1 GTSNPN and CDR2 SVGIG (reference sequence). With V trimmed by 5 bases and J by 2 bases, 3 bases remained unmatched. DNA of the CDR3: TGTGCCTGGCTAGCGGGGGGTTACACAGATACGCAGTATTTT. Translating gives CAWLAGGYTDTQYF.

The DNA for the CDR3 is TGTGCCAGCAGACCATCGGAGGGCCTAAAAGAGAAGGAGCAGTTCTTC. As protein: CASRPSEGLKEKEQFF. V and J are TRBV28 and TRBJ2-1; D might be TRBD2 (6 bases). The CDR3 runs 16 residues. Germline lookup yields CDR1 MDHEN and CDR2 SYDVKM. Trimming took 6 bases from V and 10 from J, leaving 25 bases between them.

In nucleotides, the CDR3 is TGCGCCAGCAGCTTCACGAGGGGGCTGGTTGATTGGCAGTTCTTC. It yields the protein CASSFTRGLVDWQFF. The chain employs TRBV5-1 and TRBJ2-1, with 7 bases aligning to TRBD1. Germline V lookup: CDR1 SGHRS, CDR2 YFSETQ. The CDR3 has 15 residues. After removal of 2 bases from V and 12 bases from J, the junction contained 14 bases not matched to a gene.

The sample holds one count of this clone. This chain connects TRBV10-3 to TRBJ1-4; D remains ambiguous. CDR3 size: 12 residues. V lost 2 bases, J lost 5 bases, and 3 bases lay in between. Germline CDR1 ENHRY, CDR2 SYGVKD. CDR3 DNA: TGTGCCATCAGTGAGAAAAATGAAAAACTGTTTTTT. Translated: CAISEKNEKLFF.

The chain couples TRBV6-5 to TRBJ1-2; D gene ambiguous. Trimming cost V 8 bases and J 5 bases, with 12 bases left between them. CDR1 and CDR2 from the germline V gene are MNHEY and SVGAGI. The CDR3 is made up of 12 amino acids. CDR3 coding DNA: TGTGCCAGCCGCCGGTCGGTTTATGGCTACACCTTC. Translation: CASRRSVYGYTF.

The V and J genes are TRBV5-1 and TRBJ1-3; D is undetermined. Germline CDR1 reads SGHRS; CDR2 reads YFSETQ. V shed 4 bases and J shed 8 bases, with 16 bases lying between them. The CDR3 extends over 14 amino acids. The CDR3 loop reads CASSQPGLGDTIYF. CDR3 bases: TGCGCCAGCAGCCAGCCGGGCCTTGGGGACACCATATATTTT.

The J gene is TRBJ2-7, the V gene TRBV23-1; D not certain. TRBV23-1 carries the ORF label, with uncertain function. The CDR3 spans 14 residues. The V and J ends lost 3 bases and 4 bases respectively, with 13 bases between them. The CDR3 DNA follows: TGCGCCAGCAGTCATCATTGGTATCGTTACGAGCAGTACTTC. Residues: CASSHHWYRYEQYF.

In this sample, this clone turned up once. The CDR3 DNA follows: TGCGCCAGCAGACAGGGATTCATAGAAAAACTGTTTTTT. Amino acid sequence: CASRQGFIEKLFF. The V and J genes are TRBV5-1 and TRBJ1-4; D is perhaps TRBD1 (6 bases). The ends were cut back, 5 bases at V and 8 bases at J, with 13 bases in the middle. Per the germline V gene, CDR1 is SGHRS and CDR2 is YFSETQ. CDR3 size: 13 residues. Using reference TRBV5-1 and TRBJ1-4 for the parts outside the CDR3, the full variable domain is KAGVTQTPRYLIKTRGQQVTLSCSPISGHRSVSWYQQTPGQGLQFLFEYFSETQRNKGNFPGRFSGRQFSNSRSEMNVSTLELGDSALYLCASRQGFIEKLFFGSGTQLSVL.

V usage is TRBV15 and J usage is TRBJ1-1, with D uncertain. The CDR3 extends over 14 amino acids. Trimming left V 0 bases short and J 0 bases short, with 5 bases between. CDR1 and CDR2 from the germline V gene are LNHNV and YYDKDF (reference sequence). CDR3 sequence (DNA): TGTGCCACCAGCAGAGACAGCTTGAACACTGAAGCTTTCTTT. As protein: CATSRDSLNTEAFF.